The 10 T cell receptor beta chains reported below all come from one sample, sequenced in a study of blood T cell repertoires in COVID-19. The table came from immunoSEQ multiplex PCR; TCRdb's copy has only in-frame clones and leaves some out. Among 200,000 to 300,000 clones listed, about 88% were seen once. Source material: peripheral blood. All receptors derive from a woman between 65 and 79 years old with active or convalescent COVID-19.

The chain carries TRBV5-6 and TRBJ1-6; D unresolved. Germline CDR1 reads SGHDT; CDR2 reads YYEEEE. Trimming took off 0 bases at V and 10 bases at J, with 11 bases between the two ends. The CDR3 loop spans 14 amino acids. The CDR3 DNA reads as TGTGCCAGCAGCTTGGACCTGTTTGAGTCACCCCTCCACTTT. Encoded protein: CASSLDLFESPLHF.

This chain uses TRBV7-2 with TRBJ1-4; 10 nucleotides line up with TRBD1. V trimming: 5 bases; J trimming: 8 bases; junction bases outside the gene matches: 11. The CDR3 covers 16 residues. CDR1 SGHTA and CDR2 FQGNSA come from the germline V gene. CDR3 DNA sequence: TGTGCCAGCAGCATCGGGACAGGGGATGTTAGCGAAAAACTGTTTTTT. It specifies CASSIGTGDVSEKLFF.

The chain employs TRBV4-3 and TRBJ2-1; possibly TRBD1 for D (5 bases). The germline gives CDR1 LGHNA, CDR2 YSLEER. CDR3 length: 16 amino acids. V was trimmed by 4 bases and J by 3 bases, leaving 16 bases between them. The CDR3 here is CASSLEPHTGYNEQFF. DNA of the CDR3: TGCGCCAGCAGCCTAGAGCCGCACACAGGCTACAATGAGCAGTTCTTC.

The rearrangement links TRBV15 to TRBJ2-7; D uncertain. CDR1 and CDR2 from the germline V gene are LNHNV and YYDKDF (reference sequence). V lost 1 base to trimming and J lost 6 bases, with 7 bases between them. This CDR3 is 12 amino acids long. The CDR3 loop reads CATSRGDSEQYF. The CDR3, as DNA: TGTGCCACCAGCAGAGGTGATAGCGAGCAGTACTTC.

The chain has TRBV15 and TRBJ2-3, with TRBD2 matching over 10 bases. The J segment lost 9 bases and the V segment lost 4 bases, leaving 7 bases of the junction unmatched. The CDR3 extends over 14 amino acids. Germline CDR1 reads LNHNV; CDR2 reads YYDKDF (reference sequence). CDR3: CATSTGLAKRTQYF. CDR3 in DNA: TGTGCCACCAGCACGGGACTAGCGAAGCGCACGCAGTATTTT.

The gene calls are TRBV29-1 and TRBJ1-1, with TRBD1 identical over 9 bases. Losses at the gene ends were 8 bases for V and 6 bases for J; bases not matched to a gene: 16. Per germline, CDR1 SQVTM and CDR2 ANQGSEA. CDR3 length equals 15 residues. The CDR3 loop is CSSRSGTGLMAEAFF. CDR3 DNA sequence: TGCAGCTCTCGGTCGGGGACAGGGTTAATGGCTGAAGCTTTCTTT. Drawing the rest from reference TRBV29-1 and TRBJ1-1, the complete variable domain is SAVISQKPSRDICQRGTSLTIQCQVDSQVTMMFWYRQQPGQSLTLIATANQGSEATYESGFVIDKFPISRPNLTFSTLTVSNMSPEDSSIYLCSSRSGTGLMAEAFFGQGTRLTVV.

This rearrangement joins TRBV6-5 to TRBJ1-4, with D unresolved. CDR3 length equals 13 residues. The V end lost 4 bases, the J end lost 8 bases, and 11 bases lay between the germline ends. Germline loops: CDR1 MNHEY, CDR2 SVGAGI. DNA of the CDR3: TGTGCCAGCAGTTCCGGGGTTGAGGAAAAACTGTTTTTT. Its translation is CASSSGVEEKLFF.

This rearrangement joins TRBV4-3 to TRBJ1-1; D unresolved. The CDR3 is 13 residues long. The V gene's germline CDR1 is LGHNA and CDR2 YSLEER. With 0 bases removed from V and 7 bases from J, the gap between germline ends came to 9 bases. In nucleotides, the CDR3 is TGCGCCAGCAGCCAAGAGGAGTCTAGTGAAGCTTTCTTT. It specifies CASSQEESSEAFF.

This clone was seen just once. V usage is TRBV19 and J usage is TRBJ1-4; tentative D call: TRBD1 (5 bases). Germline CDR1 reads LNHDA; CDR2 reads SQIVND (reference sequence). The CDR3 has 13 residues. V shed 4 bases and J shed 3 bases, with 6 bases lying between them. This CDR3 is CASSTGSNEKLFF. The DNA for the CDR3 is TGTGCCAGTAGTACAGGGTCTAATGAAAAACTGTTTTTT. Looking up the rest from reference TRBV19 and TRBJ1-4 gives the full variable domain: DGGITQSPKYLFRKEGQNVTLSCEQNLNHDAMYWYRQDPGQGLRLIYYSQIVNDFQKGDIAEGYSVSREKKESFPLTVTSAQKNPTAFYLCASSTGSNEKLFFGSGTQLSVL.

The CDR3 sequence: CASSRVGKNPQKEPYTQYF. CDR3 nucleotide sequence: TGTGCCAGCAGCCGCGTCGGTAAAAACCCCCAAAAAGAACCCTATACGCAGTATTTT. This rearrangement joins TRBV3-1 (or the pseudogene TRBV3-2) to TRBJ2-3, with unresolved D. This CDR3 has 19 residues. V was shortened by 4 bases and J by 7 bases, with 30 bases between the two germline ends. Germline loops: CDR1 LGHDT, CDR2 YNNKEL (reference sequence).